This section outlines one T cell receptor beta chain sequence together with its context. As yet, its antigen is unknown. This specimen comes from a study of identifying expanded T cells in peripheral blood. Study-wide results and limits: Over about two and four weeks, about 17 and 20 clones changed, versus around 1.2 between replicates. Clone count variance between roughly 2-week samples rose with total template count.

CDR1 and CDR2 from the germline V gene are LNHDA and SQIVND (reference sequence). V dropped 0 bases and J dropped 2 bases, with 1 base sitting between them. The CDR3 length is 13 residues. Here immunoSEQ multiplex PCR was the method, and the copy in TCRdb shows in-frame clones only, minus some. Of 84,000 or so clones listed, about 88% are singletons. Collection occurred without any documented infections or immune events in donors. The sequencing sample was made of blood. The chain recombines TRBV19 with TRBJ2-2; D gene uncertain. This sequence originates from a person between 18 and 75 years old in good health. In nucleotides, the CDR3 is TGTGCCAGTAGTATAGACAACACCGGGGAGCTGTTTTTT. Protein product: CASSIDNTGELFF.